This T cell receptor (beta chain) was sequenced during a study of T cells after yellow fever vaccination. Across the whole study: SMART-Seq v4 Ultra Low Input prepared libraries from low-cell fractions. Points from the study as a whole: Weaker overall, the secondary response nonetheless peaked faster (day 5 versus 15).

A process of 5'RACE template switching, which added a universal primer site and UMIs, was used to make TCR cDNA. TCRdb itself ran the 5' RACE reads through MiXCR, one entry per CDR3 protein. The table records nearly 550,000 distinct CDR3 sequences, roughly 21% of them present only once. V was pared by 3 bases and J by 6 bases, with 18 bases between. The CDR3 length is 16 residues. This clonotype was picked up a small number of times. Antigen: not known. This chain joins TRBV12-3 or TRBV12-4 and TRBJ2-1, with a tentative D call TRBD2 (6 bases). The specimen comprised PBMCs, sampled 15 days after the yellow fever booster vaccination. This clonotype originated in a man under 40 who received the YFV17D yellow fever vaccine. The CDR3 spells CASSLRFRERRNEQFF. Written as DNA, the CDR3 is TGTGCCAGCAGTTTGAGGTTCCGGGAGAGGCGCAATGAGCAGTTCTTC.